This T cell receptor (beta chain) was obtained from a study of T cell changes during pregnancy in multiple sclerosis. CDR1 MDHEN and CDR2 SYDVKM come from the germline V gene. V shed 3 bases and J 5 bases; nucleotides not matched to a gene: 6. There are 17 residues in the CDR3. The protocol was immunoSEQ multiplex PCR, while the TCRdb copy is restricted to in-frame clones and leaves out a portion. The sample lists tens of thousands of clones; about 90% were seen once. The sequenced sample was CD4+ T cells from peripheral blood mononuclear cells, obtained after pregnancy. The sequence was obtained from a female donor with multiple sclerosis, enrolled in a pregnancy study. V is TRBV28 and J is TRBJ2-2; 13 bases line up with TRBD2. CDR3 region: CASSFSGLAGYTGELFF. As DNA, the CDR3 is TGTGCCAGCAGTTTTTCGGGACTAGCGGGATATACCGGGGAGCTGTTTTTT.